This is a list of T cell receptor beta chains from one sample in a study of blood T cell repertoires in COVID-19. TCRdb keeps only in-frame clones here, not all; method: immunoSEQ multiplex PCR. The sample carries over 25,000 clones, about 90% recorded once. Sequences were obtained from peripheral blood. These TCRs come from a human donor with active COVID-19. The donor label of this sample is uncertain. Each CDR3 is given without its conserved first and last residue. Each record gives: V gene, J gene, clone size, CDR3 protein. Size is stated for part of the rows, as once, few or many counts, or as a class when the clone is expanded.

>TRBV27|TRBJ2-6|-
ASSYSLAGGPLGANVLT
>TRBV2|TRBJ2-7|-
ASRRDRGLRHEQY
>TRBV24-1|TRBJ1-3|-
ATSDKTNGNTIY
>TRBV12-1|TRBJ2-1|once
ASSFDLAGGTPLLNEQF
>TRBV5-5|TRBJ1-3|-
ASSLGQGDGNTIY
>TRBV2|TRBJ2-1|-
ASSEGLAGGPTYNEQF
>TRBV5-4|TRBJ1-3|-
ASSLWQGNTIY
>TRBV27|TRBJ2-7|-
ASSSGGRNHEQY
>TRBV6-1|TRBJ2-7|few
ASSVSTTGQGYEQY
>TRBV7-2|TRBJ2-3|-
ASSLSGSWADTQY
>TRBV6-2/TRBV6-3|TRBJ1-2|-
ASSFRGAGGYT
>TRBV7-9|TRBJ2-7|-
ASSLDNYEQY
>TRBV27|TRBJ2-7|-
ASSPYYEQY
>TRBV19|TRBJ2-3|-
ASQQVAGGDNTQY
>TRBV6-2/TRBV6-3|TRBJ2-7|-
ASSYVGRAYEQY
>TRBV7-2|TRBJ2-7|few
ASSSNRDEQY
>TRBV6-2/TRBV6-3|TRBJ2-1|-
ASSYTHTGGSEQF
>TRBV3-1/TRBV3-2|TRBJ2-2|-
ASSQLAGGLGELF
>TRBV9|TRBJ2-7|-
ASSVGTSGGPYEQY
>TRBV11-2|TRBJ1-4|-
ASSTGTTNEKLF
>TRBV27|TRBJ2-7|-
ASSDRGRDEQY
>TRBV5-6|TRBJ2-7|-
ASSTYDRGRSYEQY
>TRBV19|TRBJ1-6|-
ASSHRGHNSPLH
>TRBV13|TRBJ1-2|once
ASSLGLGGADGYT
>TRBV4-1|TRBJ2-1|-
ASSQRGGLAGVLNEQF
>TRBV28|TRBJ2-4|few
ASSPGGMAKNIQY
>TRBV11-2|TRBJ2-3|-
ASSPRFTDTQY
>TRBV5-1|TRBJ2-1|-
ASSLTSGGAWNEQF
>TRBV27|TRBJ2-5|-
ASSSLLAGGQETQY
>TRBV5-1|TRBJ2-7|once
ASSFRTGGSYEQY
>TRBV5-4|TRBJ2-1|once
ASSGRLAGGPVDEQF
>TRBV9|TRBJ1-4|-
ASSYGTGREKLF
>TRBV28|TRBJ1-3|-
ASSLRGTIY
>TRBV7-9|TRBJ2-1|-
ASSLGLAYYNEQF
>TRBV5-6|TRBJ2-7|-
ASSPAVPTVTYEQY